The 4 T cell receptor beta chains below come from one sample, sequenced in a study of technical replicates of blood from a handful of donors. Generated by immunoSEQ multiplex PCR, the TCRdb table keeps only in-frame clones and is missing some. The sample consists of 55,000 to 80,000 clones, almost 98% of them appearing once. The sample consisted of T cells isolated from PBMCs. These receptors were taken from a human donor in good health.

A single count supports this clone. The chain carries TRBV5-1 and TRBJ2-7; TRBD1 agrees at 7 bases. This CDR3 is built from 14 residues. The V segment lost 4 bases and the J segment 3 bases; nucleotides outside the gene matches: 7. Per the germline V gene, CDR1 is SGHRS and CDR2 is YFSETQ. CDR3 DNA sequence: TGCGCCAGCAGCCAGACAGGGATTGGCTACGAGCAGTACTTC. Amino acid sequence: CASSQTGIGYEQYF.

The chain recombines TRBV27 with TRBJ2-7; weak D call: TRBD2 (5 bases). The CDR3 covers 14 residues. Looked up from germline, CDR1 is MNHEY and CDR2 is SMNVEV (reference sequence). The V and J ends lost 2 bases and 3 bases respectively, with 11 bases between them. The CDR3 nucleotides read TGTGCCAGCAGTTTACTCGCGGGTAACTACGAGCAGTACTTC. Translation gives CASSLLAGNYEQYF.

The chain employs TRBV6-5 and TRBJ2-7; D is perhaps TRBD1 (6 bases). Trimming took off 4 bases at V and 5 bases at J, with 12 bases between the two ends. CDR1 is MNHEY and CDR2 is SVGAGI in the germline V gene. The CDR3 sequence is 13 residues long. The CDR3: CASSLGAWDEQYF. The CDR3 region has the DNA TGTGCCAGCAGTTTGGGGGCCTGGGACGAGCAGTACTTC.

This rearrangement joins TRBV30 to TRBJ1-2; no firm D call. CDR1 GTSNPN and CDR2 SVGIG come from the germline V gene (reference sequence). Trimming shortened V by 5 bases and J by 4 bases, and 20 bases separated the two germline ends. The length of the CDR3 is 15 residues. CDR3 DNA sequence: TGTGCCTGGCCCCGTGGAGGTAACCTAATCTATGGCTACACCTTC. Its translation: CAWPRGGNLIYGYTF.